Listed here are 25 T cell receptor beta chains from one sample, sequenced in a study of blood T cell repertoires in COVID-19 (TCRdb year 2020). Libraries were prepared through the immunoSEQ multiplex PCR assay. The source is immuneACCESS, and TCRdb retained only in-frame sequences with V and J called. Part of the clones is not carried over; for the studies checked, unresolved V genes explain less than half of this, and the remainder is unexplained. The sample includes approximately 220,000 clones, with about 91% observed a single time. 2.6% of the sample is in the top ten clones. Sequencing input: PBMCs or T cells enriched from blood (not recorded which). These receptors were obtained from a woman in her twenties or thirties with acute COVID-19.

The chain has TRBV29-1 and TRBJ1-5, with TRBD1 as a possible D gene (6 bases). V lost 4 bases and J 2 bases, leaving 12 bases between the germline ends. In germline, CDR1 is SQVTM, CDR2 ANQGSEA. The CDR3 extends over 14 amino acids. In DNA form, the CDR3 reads TGCAGCGTTGCCCCACAGGGTGGCAATCAGCCCCAGCATTTT. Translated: CSVAPQGGNQPQHF.

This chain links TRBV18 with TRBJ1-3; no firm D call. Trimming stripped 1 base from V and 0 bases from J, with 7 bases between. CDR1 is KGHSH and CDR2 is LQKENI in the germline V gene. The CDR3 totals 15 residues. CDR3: CASSPRAISGNTIYF. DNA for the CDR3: TGTGCCAGCTCACCACGGGCCATCTCTGGAAACACCATATATTTT.

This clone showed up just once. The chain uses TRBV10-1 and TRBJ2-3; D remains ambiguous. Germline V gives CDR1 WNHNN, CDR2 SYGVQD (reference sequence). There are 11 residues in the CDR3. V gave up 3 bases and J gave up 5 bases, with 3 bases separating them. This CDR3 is CASSEQDTQYF. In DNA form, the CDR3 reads TGCGCCAGCAGTGAACAAGATACGCAGTATTTT.

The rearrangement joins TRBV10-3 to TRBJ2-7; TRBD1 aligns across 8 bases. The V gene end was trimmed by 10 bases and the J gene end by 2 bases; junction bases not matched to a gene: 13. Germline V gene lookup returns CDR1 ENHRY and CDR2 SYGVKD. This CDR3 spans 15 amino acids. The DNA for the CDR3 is TGTGCCAACCCTCAAAGGGGACAGGTGACCTACGAGCAGTACTTC. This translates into CANPQRGQVTYEQYF.

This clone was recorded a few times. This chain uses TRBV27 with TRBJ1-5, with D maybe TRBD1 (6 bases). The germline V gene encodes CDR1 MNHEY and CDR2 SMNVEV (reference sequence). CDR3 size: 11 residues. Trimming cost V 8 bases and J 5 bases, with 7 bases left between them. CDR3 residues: CASGGDQPQHF. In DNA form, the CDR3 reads TGTGCCAGCGGGGGCGATCAGCCCCAGCATTTT.

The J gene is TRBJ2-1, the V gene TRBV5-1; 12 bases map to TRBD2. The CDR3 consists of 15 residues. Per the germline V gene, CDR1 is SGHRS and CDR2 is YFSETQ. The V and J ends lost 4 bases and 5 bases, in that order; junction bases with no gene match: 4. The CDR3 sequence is CASSPRLAGDNEQFF. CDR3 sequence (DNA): TGCGCCAGCAGCCCCCGACTAGCGGGGGACAATGAGCAGTTCTTC.

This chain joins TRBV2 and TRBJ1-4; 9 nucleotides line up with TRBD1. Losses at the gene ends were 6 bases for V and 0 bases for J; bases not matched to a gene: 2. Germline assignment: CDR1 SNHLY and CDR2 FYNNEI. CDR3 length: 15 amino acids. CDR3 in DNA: TGTGCCAGCAGAACAGGGGGCCCAACTAATGAAAAACTGTTTTTT. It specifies CASRTGGPTNEKLFF.

The CDR3: CASSLRTDYGYTF. In nucleotides, the CDR3 is TGTGCCAGCAGCTTACGGACAGACTATGGCTACACCTTC. The rearrangement joins TRBV7-2 to TRBJ1-2; D may be TRBD1 (6 bases). Trimming left V 2 bases short and J 3 bases short, with 7 bases between. Germline lookup yields CDR1 SGHTA and CDR2 FQGNSA. The CDR3 runs 13 residues.

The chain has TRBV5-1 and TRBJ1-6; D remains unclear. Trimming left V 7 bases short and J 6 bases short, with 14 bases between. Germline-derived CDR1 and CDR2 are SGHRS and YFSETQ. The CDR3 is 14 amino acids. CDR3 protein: CASQRVGTNSPLHF. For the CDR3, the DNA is TGCGCCAGCCAGCGGGTGGGTACTAATTCACCCCTCCACTTT. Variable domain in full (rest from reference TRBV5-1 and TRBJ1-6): KAGVTQTPRYLIKTRGQQVTLSCSPISGHRSVSWYQQTPGQGLQFLFEYFSETQRNKGNFPGRFSGRQFSNSRSEMNVSTLELGDSALYLCASQRVGTNSPLHFGNGTRLTVT.

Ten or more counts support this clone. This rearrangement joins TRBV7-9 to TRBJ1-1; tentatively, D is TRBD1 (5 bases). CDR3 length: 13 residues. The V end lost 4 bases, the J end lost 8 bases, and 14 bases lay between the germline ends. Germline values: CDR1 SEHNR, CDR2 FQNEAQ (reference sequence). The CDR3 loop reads CASSSTLTGEAFF. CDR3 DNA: TGTGCCAGCAGCTCGACCCTAACAGGAGAAGCTTTCTTT. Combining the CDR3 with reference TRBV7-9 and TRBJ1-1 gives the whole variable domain DTGVSQNPRHKITKRGQNVTFRCDPISEHNRLYWYRQTLGQGPEFLTYFQNEAQLEKSRLLSDRFSAERPKGSFSTLEIQRTEQGDSAMYLCASSSTLTGEAFFGQGTRLTVV.

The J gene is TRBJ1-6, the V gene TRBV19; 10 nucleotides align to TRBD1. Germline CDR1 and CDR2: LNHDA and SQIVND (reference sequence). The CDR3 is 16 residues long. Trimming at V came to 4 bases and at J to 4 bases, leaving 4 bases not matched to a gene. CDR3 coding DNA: TGTGCCAGTAGTACCTGGACAGGGGGATATAATTCACCCCTCCACTTT. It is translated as CASSTWTGGYNSPLHF.

The CDR3 protein is CASSLARGEQETQYF. The CDR3 region has the DNA TGTGCCAGCAGCTTAGCGCGCGGCGAACAAGAGACCCAGTACTTC. The chain has TRBV7-9 and TRBJ2-5; the D is unclear. Germline CDR1 reads SEHNR; CDR2 reads FQNEAQ (reference sequence). The CDR3 loop spans 15 amino acids. V lost 0 bases, J lost 2 bases, and 10 bases lay in between.

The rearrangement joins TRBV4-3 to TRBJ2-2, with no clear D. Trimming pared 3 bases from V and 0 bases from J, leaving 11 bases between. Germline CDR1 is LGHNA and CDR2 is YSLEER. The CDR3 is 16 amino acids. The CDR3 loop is CASSQVAEANTGELFF. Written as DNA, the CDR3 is TGCGCCAGCAGCCAGGTGGCCGAAGCGAACACCGGGGAGCTGTTTTTT.

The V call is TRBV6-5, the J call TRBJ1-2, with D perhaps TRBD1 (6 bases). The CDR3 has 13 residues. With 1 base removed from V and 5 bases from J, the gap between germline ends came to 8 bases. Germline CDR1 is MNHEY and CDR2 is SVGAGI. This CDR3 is CASSYLTGYGYTF. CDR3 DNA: TGTGCCAGCAGTTACTTAACAGGGTATGGCTACACCTTC.

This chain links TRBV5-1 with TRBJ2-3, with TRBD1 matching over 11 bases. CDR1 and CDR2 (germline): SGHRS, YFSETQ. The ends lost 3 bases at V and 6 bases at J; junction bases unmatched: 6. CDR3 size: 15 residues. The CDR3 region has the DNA TGCGCCAGCAGCTCAGGACAGGGGGCGCCGGATACGCAGTATTTT. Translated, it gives CASSSGQGAPDTQYF.

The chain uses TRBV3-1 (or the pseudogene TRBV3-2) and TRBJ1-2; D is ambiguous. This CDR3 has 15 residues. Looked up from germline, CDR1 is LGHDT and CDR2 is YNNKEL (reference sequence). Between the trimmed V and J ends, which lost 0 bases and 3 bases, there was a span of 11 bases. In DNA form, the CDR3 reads TGTGCCAGCAGCCAAGATTACGCTAAAGACTATGGCTACACCTTC. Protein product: CASSQDYAKDYGYTF.

For the CDR3, the DNA is TGTGCCAGCTCACCAAGTGCGGGGGGACCCAATGAGCAGTTCTTC. The encoded protein is CASSPSAGGPNEQFF. The rearrangement joins TRBV18 to TRBJ2-1; TRBD2 matches at 8 bases. Germline V gene data show CDR1 as KGHSH and CDR2 as LQKENI. CDR3 length: 15 residues. The V gene end was trimmed by 2 bases and the J gene end by 6 bases; junction bases not matched to a gene: 6.

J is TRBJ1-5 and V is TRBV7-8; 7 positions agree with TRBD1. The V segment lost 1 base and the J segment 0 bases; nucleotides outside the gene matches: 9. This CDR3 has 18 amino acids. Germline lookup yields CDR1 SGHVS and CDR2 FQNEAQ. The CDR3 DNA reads TGTGCCAGCAGCTTAGGGACCGGGACAGAATATAGCAATCAGCCCCAGCATTTT. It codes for CASSLGTGTEYSNQPQHF.

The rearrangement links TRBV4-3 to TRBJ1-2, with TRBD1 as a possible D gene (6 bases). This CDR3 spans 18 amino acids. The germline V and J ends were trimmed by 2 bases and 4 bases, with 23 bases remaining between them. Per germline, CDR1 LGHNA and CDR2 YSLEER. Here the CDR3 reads CASSQNPVSEGGFYGYTF. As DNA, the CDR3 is TGCGCCAGCAGCCAAAACCCAGTATCAGAGGGGGGGTTCTATGGCTACACCTTC.

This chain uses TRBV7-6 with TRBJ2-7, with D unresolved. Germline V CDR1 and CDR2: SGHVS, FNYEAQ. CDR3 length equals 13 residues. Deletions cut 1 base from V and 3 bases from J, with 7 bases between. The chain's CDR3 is CASSLGVFYEQYF. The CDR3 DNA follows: TGTGCCAGCAGCTTAGGAGTATTCTACGAGCAGTACTTC.

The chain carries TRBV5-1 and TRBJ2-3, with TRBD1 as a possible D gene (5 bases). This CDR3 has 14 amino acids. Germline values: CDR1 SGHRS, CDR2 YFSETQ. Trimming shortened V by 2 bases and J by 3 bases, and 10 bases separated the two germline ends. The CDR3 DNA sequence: TGCGCCAGCAGCTTCAGGGATTTTACAGATACGCAGTATTTT. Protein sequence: CASSFRDFTDTQYF.

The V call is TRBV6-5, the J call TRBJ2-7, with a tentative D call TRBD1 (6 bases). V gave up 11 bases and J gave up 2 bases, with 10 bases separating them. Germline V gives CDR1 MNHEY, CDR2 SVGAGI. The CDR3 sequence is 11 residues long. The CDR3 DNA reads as TGTGCCCTCGGGGACACCTACGAGCAGTACTTC. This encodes CALGDTYEQYF.

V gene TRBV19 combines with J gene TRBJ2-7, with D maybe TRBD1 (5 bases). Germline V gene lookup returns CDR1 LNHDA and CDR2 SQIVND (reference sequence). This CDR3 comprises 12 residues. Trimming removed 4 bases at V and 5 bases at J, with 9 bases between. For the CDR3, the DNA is TGTGCCAGTAGTAAGGGGTGGGACGAGCAGTACTTC. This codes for CASSKGWDEQYF.

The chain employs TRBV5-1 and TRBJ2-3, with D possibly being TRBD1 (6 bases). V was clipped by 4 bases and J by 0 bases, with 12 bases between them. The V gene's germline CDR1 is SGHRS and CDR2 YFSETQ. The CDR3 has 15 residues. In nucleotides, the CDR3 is TGCGCCAGCAGCCGGGATGGACAGAGCACAGATACGCAGTATTTT. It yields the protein CASSRDGQSTDTQYF.

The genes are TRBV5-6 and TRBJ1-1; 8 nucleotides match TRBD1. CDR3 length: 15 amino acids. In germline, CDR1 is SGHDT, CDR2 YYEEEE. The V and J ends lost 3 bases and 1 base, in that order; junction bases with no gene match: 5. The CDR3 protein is CASSWTGPSNTEAFF. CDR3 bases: TGTGCCAGCAGCTGGACAGGGCCCTCGAACACTGAAGCTTTCTTT.